This TCR beta chain was captured in a study of molecular identifiers for immune sequencing clone quantification. Study observations and caveats: Identical TCR molecules can share a barcode, and this sharing could underestimate highly expanded clone sizes.

With regard to this clonotype: The target antigen is unknown.

Germline trimming cut 3 bases from V and 6 bases from J; bases unmatched to any gene: 5. Germline CDR1 and CDR2: MNHNS and SASEGT. This CDR3 region has 15 residues. Each CDR3 protein gets one entry after TCRdb re-called the PCR reads with MiXCR. The top ten hold 0.75% to 0.8% of the sample, which has some 680,000 distinct CDR3 sequences, 25% seen once. The source material was naive CD8+ T cells from blood, with Jurkat cell RNA spiked in. Subset reported: FACS-sorted CD8+CD4-CCR7+CD45RA+ naive T cells. The sequence was obtained from a human donor in good health. Some libraries in this study had Jurkat cell RNA spiked in. V gene TRBV6-1 combines with J gene TRBJ2-1; TRBD2 aligns across 10 bases. This CDR3 reads CASSDRTSGLNEQFF. CDR3 nucleotides: TGTGCCAGCAGTGACAGGACTAGCGGCCTCAATGAGCAGTTCTTC.